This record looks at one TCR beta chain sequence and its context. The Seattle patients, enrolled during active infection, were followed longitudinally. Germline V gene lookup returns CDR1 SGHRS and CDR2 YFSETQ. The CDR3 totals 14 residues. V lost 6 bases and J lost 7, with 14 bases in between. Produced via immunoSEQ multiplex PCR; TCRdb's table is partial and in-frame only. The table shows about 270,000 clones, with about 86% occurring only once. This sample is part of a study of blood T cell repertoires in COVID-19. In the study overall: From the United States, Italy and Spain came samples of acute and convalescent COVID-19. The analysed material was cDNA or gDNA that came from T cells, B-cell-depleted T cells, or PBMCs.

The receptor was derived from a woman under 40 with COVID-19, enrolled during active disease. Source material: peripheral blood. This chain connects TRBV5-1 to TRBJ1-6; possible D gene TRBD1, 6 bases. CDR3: CASKLGHLNSPLHF. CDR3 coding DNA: TGCGCCAGCAAGTTGGGACACCTAAATTCACCCCTCCACTTT.